The text below deals with one T cell receptor (beta chain). Its specificity is not known. This sample was taken from a study of identifying expanded T cells in peripheral blood. General study results and limits: Around 1.2 clones differed between technical replicates, versus about 16 and 19 over time. Across healthy donors, higher total template counts meant significantly greater two-week count variance.

In germline, CDR1 is SGHAT, CDR2 FQNNGV. Unmatched junction bases numbered 4, after V lost 5 bases and J lost 6 bases. This CDR3 spans 13 amino acids. TCRdb keeps only in-frame clones here, not all; method: immunoSEQ multiplex PCR. This table has over 45,000 clones, approximately 80% appearing once. Sequenced: blood. The receptor comes from a person aged 18-70 years in good health. This chain links TRBV11-2 with TRBJ2-3, with TRBD2 matching over 8 bases. CDR3 protein: CASSIGGADTQYF. The CDR3 DNA is TGTGCCAGCAGCATCGGGGGGGCCGATACGCAGTATTTT.